Included here is one T cell receptor (beta chain) sequence, with context. Its matching antigen is unknown. From germline, CDR1 is LNHDA and CDR2 SQIVND (reference sequence). Deletions cut 3 bases from V and 5 bases from J, with 13 bases between. There are 14 residues in the CDR3. Libraries were prepared by immunoSEQ multiplex PCR; TCRdb keeps only in-frame clonotypes and omits some of them. Of some 63,000 clones in the sample, around 74% are singletons; the top ten hold over 4%. This specimen belongs to a study of a mutant IDH1 vaccine in newly diagnosed glioma. Turning to the study itself: Once 4-6 weeks had passed after radiotherapy alone, vaccination started, or it started with temozolomide cycles. Treated patients, averaging 40.4 years, were about 60% male and around 40% female. Most had both radiotherapy and temozolomide beforehand; others had only one.

Documented time point: week 35, safety follow-up. In the vaccine, a single dose held 300 ug of the mutant IDH1 20-mer peptide, along with topical imiquimod. Patients received eight vaccinations in weeks 1, 3, 5, 7, 11, 15, 19, 23. Sequencing was performed on PBMCs, taken from a glioma patient whose treatment included an IDH1 peptide vaccine. The chain employs TRBV19 and TRBJ2-5; D not certain. The origin of this receptor is a man aged 45-65 years with glioma. CDR3 coding DNA: TGTGCCAGTAGTATTAAGTTCCTGGGCGAGACCCAGTACTTC. As protein: CASSIKFLGETQYF.